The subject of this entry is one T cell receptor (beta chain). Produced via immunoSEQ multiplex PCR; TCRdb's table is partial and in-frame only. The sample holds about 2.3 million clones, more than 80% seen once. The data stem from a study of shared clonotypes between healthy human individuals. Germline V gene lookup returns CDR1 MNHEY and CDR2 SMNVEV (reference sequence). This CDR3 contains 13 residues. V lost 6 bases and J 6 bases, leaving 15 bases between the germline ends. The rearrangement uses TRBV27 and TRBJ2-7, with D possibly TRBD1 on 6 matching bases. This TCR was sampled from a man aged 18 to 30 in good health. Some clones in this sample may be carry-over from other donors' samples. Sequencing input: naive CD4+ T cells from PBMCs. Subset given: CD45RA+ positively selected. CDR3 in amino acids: CASRRTASTEQYF. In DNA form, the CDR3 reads TGTGCCAGCAGACGGACAGCGAGTACCGAGCAGTACTTC.